This passage covers 5 T cell receptor beta chains from one sample sequenced in a study of beta chain features in type 1 diabetes. What was sequenced were expressed TCRB transcripts, since all of the isolated RNA had been reverse transcribed. Profiling relied on immunoSEQ multiplex PCR, and the TCRdb table lists in-frame clones only, not all of them. The sample holds 310,000 or so clones, approximately 10% seen once. The specimen sequenced was naive CD4+ T cells from blood. The receptors derive from a woman younger than 45 in good health.

Here the CDR3 reads CASSDFSGRVSDTQYF. The CDR3, as DNA: TGTGCCAGCAGTGATTTTAGCGGGAGAGTCTCAGATACGCAGTATTTT. This rearrangement joins TRBV2 to TRBJ2-3, with 9 positions matching TRBD2. Per germline, CDR1 SNHLY and CDR2 FYNNEI. Trimming cost V 3 bases and J 4 bases; bases outside gene matches: 8. This CDR3 is 16 amino acids long.

The chain uses TRBV4-2 and TRBJ2-7; 9 bases align to TRBD1. The CDR3 runs to 17 residues. The trim removed 3 bases at V and 0 bases at J, leaving 9 bases unmatched. Germline CDR1 is LGHNA and CDR2 is YNFKEQ. CDR3 in amino acids: CASSHATGQGSSYEQYF. The CDR3 DNA follows: TGTGCCAGCAGCCACGCAACCGGACAGGGGAGCTCCTACGAGCAGTACTTC.

This clone was seen more than once but under ten times. This chain links TRBV30 with TRBJ2-2, with D perhaps TRBD1 (5 bases). CDR3 length: 12 amino acids. With 3 bases removed from V and 7 bases from J, the gap between germline ends came to 9 bases. Germline CDR1 reads GTSNPN; CDR2 reads SVGIG (reference sequence). CDR3 sequence reads: CAWRKTGGELFF. The DNA for the CDR3 is TGTGCCTGGAGGAAAACAGGCGGGGAGCTGTTTTTT.

The CDR3 region is CASSFPPSGQNEQFF. The CDR3 nucleotides are TGTGCCAGCAGCTTCCCTCCTAGCGGACAAAATGAGCAGTTCTTC. The chain is built from TRBV5-6 and TRBJ2-1; 7 positions agree with TRBD2. This CDR3 has 15 amino acids. With 2 bases clipped from V and 7 bases from J, the junction kept 9 bases outside the gene matches. The germline CDR1 and CDR2 sequences are SGHDT and YYEEEE.

The chain has TRBV5-1 and TRBJ2-5, with 8 bases lining up with TRBD1. Per the germline V gene, CDR1 is SGHRS and CDR2 is YFSETQ. The V gene end was trimmed by 4 bases and the J gene end by 3 bases; junction bases not matched to a gene: 11. The length of the CDR3 is 16 residues. CDR3 nucleotides: TGCGCCAGCAGCGGGGTGGCTGGACAGGGCGAAGAGACCCAGTACTTC. Its protein product is CASSGVAGQGEETQYF.